Presented here are 15 T cell receptor beta chains from one specimen sequenced in a study of CD8 T cells in Susac syndrome. A quantity of about 0.45 to 1 ug RNA underwent reverse transcription using random hexamers. TCRdb re-analysed the immunoSEQ multiplex PCR reads in MiXCR, keeping a single row per CDR3 protein. The sample shows roughly 200,000 distinct CDR3 sequences, about 95% of them seen only once. The sequenced sample consisted of CD4+ T cells from PBMCs. These receptors all stem from a human donor in good health.

The chain couples TRBV30 to TRBJ2-2; D uncertain. The germline V and J ends were trimmed by 0 bases and 4 bases, with 6 bases remaining between them. Germline lookup yields CDR1 GTSNPN and CDR2 SVGIG (reference sequence). CDR3 length equals 13 residues. The CDR3 nucleotides are TGTGCCTGGAGTGTACGTCTCACCGGGGAGCTGTTTTTT. As protein: CAWSVRLTGELFF.

The J gene is TRBJ1-2, the V gene TRBV29-1, with 7 bases fitting TRBD1. Germline CDR1 and CDR2: SQVTM and ANQGSEA. Trimming cost V 6 bases and J 5 bases; bases outside gene matches: 3. This CDR3 is 11 amino acids long. The CDR3 loop reads CSVSTGYGYTF. CDR3 nucleotides: TGCAGCGTATCGACAGGGTATGGCTACACCTTC.

The chain joins TRBV29-1 to TRBJ2-1, with 10 bases that match TRBD2. V dropped 5 bases and J dropped 0; count of bases not matched to a gene: 1. This CDR3 contains 14 residues. Germline values: CDR1 SQVTM, CDR2 ANQGSEA. The CDR3 DNA reads TGCAGCGTTACTAGCGGGACCTCCTACAATGAGCAGTTCTTC. Protein product: CSVTSGTSYNEQFF.

The chain recombines TRBV29-1 with TRBJ2-7; 8 bases are shared with TRBD1. J was trimmed by 5 bases and V by 4 bases; bases with no gene match: 10. Germline-derived CDR1 and CDR2 are SQVTM and ANQGSEA. This CDR3 comprises 14 residues. The CDR3 reads CSVGDRSGPHEQYF. The CDR3 DNA is TGCAGCGTTGGGGACAGGTCAGGCCCCCACGAGCAGTACTTC.

The chain carries TRBV30 and TRBJ1-1; D unresolved. V lost 0 bases to trimming and J lost 3 bases, with 11 bases between them. The CDR3 sequence is 14 residues long. Germline values: CDR1 GTSNPN, CDR2 SVGIG (reference sequence). The CDR3 nucleotides read TGTGCCTGGAGTGTAGTCCTGTGGGACACTGAAGCTTTCTTT. This translates into CAWSVVLWDTEAFF. Complete variable domain (other parts from reference TRBV30 and TRBJ1-1): SQTIHQWPATLVQPVGSPLSLECTVEGTSNPNLYWYRQAAGRGLQLLFYSVGIGQISSEVPQNLSASRPQDRQFILSSKKLLLSDSGFYLCAWSVVLWDTEAFFGQGTRLTVV.

The chain recombines TRBV5-1 with TRBJ2-7; D remains ambiguous. The CDR3 totals 13 residues. The V gene's germline CDR1 is SGHRS and CDR2 YFSETQ. V was cut by 5 bases and J by 0 bases, with 9 bases left in between. The CDR3 protein is CASRVVPSYEQYF. Written as DNA, the CDR3 is TGCGCCAGCAGAGTTGTCCCCTCCTACGAGCAGTACTTC.

The chain is built from TRBV29-1 and TRBJ1-1; D is ambiguous. CDR1 and CDR2 (germline): SQVTM, ANQGSEA. V was clipped by 3 bases and J by 0 bases, with 8 bases between them. The CDR3 spans 13 residues. In DNA form, the CDR3 reads TGCAGCGTTGATAAAAACATGAACACTGAAGCTTTCTTT. It specifies CSVDKNMNTEAFF.

The J gene is TRBJ2-5, the V gene TRBV12-3 or TRBV12-4, with 7 bases fitting TRBD1. This CDR3 comprises 15 residues. Trimming cost V 3 bases and J 2 bases; bases outside gene matches: 6. The DNA for the CDR3 is TGTGCCAGCAGTTTTGAACAGACAGGGCAAGAGACCCAGTACTTC. Its protein product is CASSFEQTGQETQYF.

The chain couples TRBV30 to TRBJ1-2; D is possibly TRBD1 (6 bases). V was clipped by 0 bases and J by 8 bases, with 10 bases between them. CDR3 size: 12 residues. The germline gives CDR1 GTSNPN, CDR2 SVGIG (reference sequence). CDR3 residues: CAWSVTGYGYTF. In DNA, the CDR3 is TGTGCCTGGAGTGTTACAGGGTACGGCTACACCTTC.

The V call is TRBV2, the J call TRBJ2-7, with no clear D. Germline CDR1 SNHLY, CDR2 FYNNEI. V dropped 6 bases and J dropped 2 bases, with 5 bases sitting between them. This CDR3 is built from 11 residues. The CDR3 loop reads CASSRTYEQYF. The DNA of the CDR3 is TGTGCCAGCAGCCGTACCTACGAGCAGTACTTC.

This chain connects TRBV7-2 to TRBJ2-6; no firm D call. From germline, CDR1 is SGHTA and CDR2 FQGNSA. The CDR3 consists of 14 residues. Between the trimmed V and J ends, which lost 6 bases and 0 bases, there was a span of 6 bases. CDR3 residues: CASSLGSGANVLTF. Written as DNA, the CDR3 is TGTGCCAGCAGTTTGGGCTCTGGGGCCAACGTCCTGACTTTC. Complete variable domain (other parts from reference TRBV7-2 and TRBJ2-6): GAGVSQSPSNKVTEKGKDVELRCDPISGHTALYWYRQSLGQGLEFLIYFQGNSAPDKSGLPSDRFSAERTGGSVSTLTIQRTQQEDSAVYLCASSLGSGANVLTFGAGSRLTVL.

V usage is TRBV14 and J usage is TRBJ2-3, with TRBD2 identical over 14 bases. This CDR3 is 16 amino acids long. After removal of 4 bases from V and 3 bases from J, the junction contained 3 bases not matched to a gene. Per the germline V gene, CDR1 is SGHDN and CDR2 is FVKESK. CDR3 in amino acids: CASSPWTSGRTDTQYF. The CDR3 DNA sequence: TGTGCCAGCAGCCCCTGGACTAGCGGGAGGACAGATACGCAGTATTTT.

The chain has TRBV25-1 and TRBJ2-1; TRBD2 matches at 7 bases. CDR3 length: 13 amino acids. The V gene end was trimmed by 7 bases and the J gene end by 6 bases; junction bases not matched to a gene: 6. Germline V gives CDR1 MGHDK, CDR2 SYGVNS. The DNA for the CDR3 is TGTGCCAGCATAGGGACTATCCCCAATGAGCAGTTCTTC. Encoded protein: CASIGTIPNEQFF.

The chain carries TRBV20-1 and TRBJ1-2; D perhaps matches TRBD1 (6 bases). Per the germline V gene, CDR1 is DFQATT and CDR2 is SNEGSKA (reference sequence). Between the trimmed V and J ends, which lost 8 bases and 2 bases, there was a span of 12 bases. This CDR3 is 12 amino acids long. The DNA for the CDR3 is TGCAGTACTACGACAGGCAACTATGGCTACACCTTC. Translating it yields CSTTTGNYGYTF.

This chain joins TRBV4-3 and TRBJ1-1, with unresolved D. Germline V gene sequence: CDR1 LGHNA, CDR2 YSLEER. The ends were cut back, 2 bases at V and 2 bases at J, with 15 bases in the middle. CDR3 length: 16 residues. The CDR3 here is CASSQLGRVLNTEAFF. The CDR3 nucleotides read TGCGCCAGCAGCCAACTTGGACGGGTGCTCAACACTGAAGCTTTCTTT.